This TCR beta chain was documented in a study of response to subunit inactivated influenza vaccine. The sample holds a few counts of this clonotype. Its specificity is not known. The CDR3 totals 14 residues. Germline V gene lookup returns CDR1 LGHDT and CDR2 YNNKEL (reference sequence). V lost 3 bases, J lost 2 bases, and 8 bases lay in between. Study-level points and caveats: The authors put forward the suggestion that each seasonal influenza vaccination may bring in only a limited number of new T cells.

Each CDR3 protein is one row after TCRdb ran MiXCR on the RT-PCR reads. The sample lists some 300,000 distinct CDR3 sequences, approximately 21% occurring once. This receptor was taken from a man aged 50 to 69 who received an inactivated influenza vaccine. The chain joins TRBV3-1 to TRBJ1-5; D possibly corresponds to TRBD1 (6 bases). The sample here was PBMCs from blood, taken around 22 months after vaccination. In DNA, the CDR3 is TGTGCCAGCAGCCATTCAGGGGGCAATCAGCCCCAGCATTTT. As protein: CASSHSGGNQPQHF.